The 21 T cell receptor beta chains below were found in one sample sequenced in a study of blood T cell repertoires in COVID-19. The assay was immunoSEQ multiplex PCR, and TCRdb's table has in-frame clones only and misses some. The repertoire holds around 120,000 clones, 85% to 90% seen once, with 32% in the top ten. The sequenced sample was peripheral blood. Receptor source: a woman older than 75 with acute or convalescent COVID-19.

The J gene is TRBJ1-6, the V gene TRBV30, with 7 bases aligning to TRBD1. V trimming: 0 bases; J trimming: 0 bases; junction bases outside the gene matches: 2. CDR1 GTSNPN and CDR2 SVGIG come from the germline V gene (reference sequence). The CDR3 runs to 16 residues. CDR3 residues: CAWSVRDSSYNSPLHF. As DNA, the CDR3 is TGTGCCTGGAGTGTAAGGGACAGCTCCTATAATTCACCCCTCCACTTT.

The chain employs TRBV11-2 and TRBJ2-2, with D possibly matching TRBD2 (6 bases). Germline assignment: CDR1 SGHAT and CDR2 FQNNGV. The CDR3 length is 14 residues. The germline V and J ends were trimmed by 1 base and 6 bases, with 9 bases remaining between them. CDR3 residues: CASSLVPGAGELFF. DNA of the CDR3: TGTGCCAGCAGCTTAGTCCCGGGGGCCGGGGAGCTGTTTTTT.

This clone has a handful of counts. The V gene is TRBV10-3, the J gene TRBJ1-2, with D perhaps TRBD1 (5 bases). Trimming took off 2 bases at V and 11 bases at J, with 18 bases between the two ends. The CDR3 length is 14 residues. Germline V CDR1 and CDR2: ENHRY, SYGVKD. The CDR3 protein is CAISESGTDGFYTF. CDR3 bases: TGTGCCATCAGTGAGAGCGGGACGGATGGTTTTTACACCTTC.

CDR3 bases: TGTGCCACCAGTGTTCAGGGGCAGGGCCGGTACGCAGATACGCAGTATTTT. This sequence encodes CATSVQGQGRYADTQYF. The chain joins TRBV24-1 to TRBJ2-3, with D perhaps TRBD1 (6 bases). Trimming stripped 5 bases from V and 4 bases from J, with 21 bases between. CDR3 length equals 17 residues. From germline, CDR1 is KGHDR and CDR2 SFDVKD.

V is TRBV18 and J is TRBJ1-3; D possibly corresponds to TRBD1 (5 bases). The CDR3 sequence is 16 residues long. Deletions cut 3 bases from V and 0 bases from J, with 12 bases between. Germline V gene data show CDR1 as KGHSH and CDR2 as LQKENI. CDR3: CASSPLPGLSGNTIYF. The CDR3 DNA follows: TGTGCCAGCTCACCGCTCCCAGGGCTCTCTGGAAACACCATATATTTT.

The chain recombines TRBV6-5 with TRBJ1-2; D not resolved. The ends were cut back, 5 bases at V and 0 bases at J, with 10 bases in the middle. Germline CDR1 is MNHEY and CDR2 is SVGAGI. CDR3 length: 14 amino acids. The chain's CDR3 is CASSHAGSNYGYTF. CDR3 in DNA: TGTGCCAGCAGTCACGCGGGGTCTAACTATGGCTACACCTTC.

The chain is built from TRBV30 and TRBJ1-4; the D gene is possibly TRBD1 (6 bases). V was clipped by 5 bases and J by 7 bases, with 14 bases between them. Germline V gene lookup returns CDR1 GTSNPN and CDR2 SVGIG (reference sequence). The CDR3 runs 13 residues. CDR3 sequence (DNA): TGTGCCTGGGGAGCGGGGGGCCTTGAAAAACTGTTTTTT. Its protein is CAWGAGGLEKLFF.

The rearrangement uses TRBV6-5 and TRBJ1-3; D is undetermined. The V gene lost 5 bases and the J gene lost 2 bases, with 7 bases spanning the gap. The CDR3 extends over 13 amino acids. CDR1 MNHEY and CDR2 SVGAGI come from the germline V gene. The CDR3 protein is CASSRGPGNTIYF. Here the CDR3 DNA reads TGTGCCAGCAGTCGGGGTCCTGGAAACACCATATATTTT.

This rearrangement joins TRBV19 to TRBJ1-1; TRBD1 aligns across 8 bases. This CDR3 has 16 residues. V lost 3 bases to trimming and J lost 4 bases; unmatched junction nucleotides: 10. Per germline, CDR1 LNHDA and CDR2 SQIVND (reference sequence). The CDR3 sequence: CASSMSGGAVSTEAFF. CDR3 sequence (DNA): TGTGCCAGTAGTATGTCAGGGGGCGCGGTATCCACTGAAGCTTTCTTT.

The V gene is TRBV5-1, the J gene TRBJ1-4, with TRBD1 matching over 9 bases. Trimming cost V 0 bases and J 3 bases; bases outside gene matches: 9. The CDR3 extends over 18 amino acids. Germline loops: CDR1 SGHRS, CDR2 YFSETQ. The chain's CDR3 is CASSLGVARTGANEKLFF. In nucleotides, the CDR3 is TGCGCCAGCAGCTTGGGGGTCGCACGGACAGGGGCTAATGAAAAACTGTTTTTT.

The V gene is TRBV27, the J gene TRBJ1-2; D is undetermined. V dropped 2 bases and J dropped 3 bases, with 7 bases sitting between them. Germline V lookup: CDR1 MNHEY, CDR2 SMNVEV (reference sequence). The CDR3 runs 13 residues. CDR3 sequence: CASSLGRDYGYTF. As DNA, the CDR3 is TGTGCCAGCAGTTTAGGCCGGGACTATGGCTACACCTTC.

The chain carries TRBV2 and TRBJ1-4; D perhaps matches TRBD1 (6 bases). This CDR3 spans 12 amino acids. In germline, CDR1 is SNHLY, CDR2 FYNNEI. V was clipped by 7 bases and J by 8 bases, with 11 bases between them. Here the CDR3 reads CASTTGIEKLFF. In nucleotides, the CDR3 is TGTGCCAGCACTACAGGGATAGAAAAACTGTTTTTT.

J is TRBJ1-6 and V is TRBV6-5, with unresolved D. The V end was cut by 2 bases, the J end by 5 bases, with 10 bases between. The germline CDR1 and CDR2 sequences are MNHEY and SVGAGI. The CDR3 totals 15 residues. In DNA form, the CDR3 reads TGTGCCAGCAGTTACGTGGGAGCCAATAATTCACCCCTCCACTTT. It yields the protein CASSYVGANNSPLHF.

The rearrangement uses TRBV25-1 and TRBJ1-4, with D possibly TRBD1 on 6 matching bases. This CDR3 has 15 residues. Germline assignment: CDR1 MGHDK and CDR2 SYGVNS. V was shortened by 3 bases and J by 5 bases, with 13 bases between the two germline ends. The CDR3 DNA reads as TGTGCCAGCAGTGACCCTTCGGGGGGCAATGAAAAACTGTTTTTT. Translated: CASSDPSGGNEKLFF.

The sample holds a few counts of this clone. The chain uses TRBV4-1 and TRBJ1-2; perhaps TRBD1 as D (5 bases). This CDR3 is built from 16 residues. Between the trimmed V and J ends, which lost 2 bases and 4 bases, there was a span of 17 bases. The V gene's germline CDR1 is MGHRA and CDR2 YSYEKL. The CDR3 DNA reads TGCGCCAGCAGCCAACCGGGAGGGCGGAGGGGCTATGGCTACACCTTC. Translation: CASSQPGGRRGYGYTF.

This clone was seen a few times. The chain is built from TRBV24-1 and TRBJ2-7; TRBD2 agrees at 7 bases. The V and J ends lost 6 bases and 3 bases, in that order; junction bases with no gene match: 7. The length of the CDR3 is 14 residues. Germline CDR1 and CDR2: KGHDR and SFDVKD. CDR3 nucleotides: TGTGCCACCAGTTCCGCGGGGGAGGGCTACGAGCAGTACTTC. It specifies CATSSAGEGYEQYF.

The CDR3: CSASHLGAGTDTQYF. DNA for the CDR3: TGCAGTGCTAGTCATCTGGGGGCCGGCACAGATACGCAGTATTTT. The chain has TRBV20-1 and TRBJ2-3; D perhaps matches TRBD1 (6 bases). CDR1 is DFQATT, CDR2 SNEGSKA, per germline (reference sequence). The CDR3 runs to 15 residues. The ends were cut back, 3 bases at V and 1 base at J, with 14 bases in the middle.

A single count supports this clone. This chain joins TRBV3-1 (or the pseudogene TRBV3-2) and TRBJ1-2, with 8 positions matching TRBD1. This CDR3 contains 14 residues. Germline V gives CDR1 LGHDT, CDR2 YNNKEL (reference sequence). The V and J ends lost 4 bases and 1 base, in that order; junction bases with no gene match: 2. The chain's CDR3 is CASSLGQGNYGYTF. CDR3 DNA: TGTGCCAGCAGCCTAGGACAGGGTAACTATGGCTACACCTTC.

V gene TRBV27 combines with J gene TRBJ1-4, with D unclear. Germline V gives CDR1 MNHEY, CDR2 SMNVEV (reference sequence). Trimming pared 0 bases from V and 3 bases from J, leaving 5 bases between. The CDR3 is made up of 14 amino acids. Written as DNA, the CDR3 is TGTGCCAGCAGTTTATCGCGGGCTAATGAAAAACTGTTTTTT. As protein: CASSLSRANEKLFF.

This chain uses TRBV5-1 with TRBJ1-4; D gene ambiguous. The V gene lost 2 bases and the J gene lost 3 bases, with 11 bases spanning the gap. The V gene's germline CDR1 is SGHRS and CDR2 YFSETQ. The CDR3 runs 15 residues. The CDR3: CASSFVPPPNEKLFF. Written as DNA, the CDR3 is TGCGCCAGCAGCTTCGTCCCCCCCCCTAATGAAAAACTGTTTTTT.

Here the CDR3 DNA reads TGCGCCAGCAGTCCCCTGGGGCAGGGGGCCCCTCCCGAGCAGTACTTC. This encodes CASSPLGQGAPPEQYF. The rearrangement joins TRBV23-1 to TRBJ2-7; 8 bases align to TRBD1. TRBV23-1 is identified as an open reading frame with a role that is uncertain. V gave up 4 bases and J gave up 6 bases; unmatched junction bases: 14. The CDR3 is made up of 16 amino acids.